The T cell receptor (beta chain) described here comes from a study of T cell responses to AZD1222 COVID-19 vaccine. Overall study context: Second-dose intervals of approximately 4 or approximately 12 weeks were pooled. Study observations and caveats: Only 6 or 7 individuals given AZD1222 were seropositive at baseline.

The sample holds one count of this clone. Its matching antigen is unknown. Using immunoSEQ multiplex PCR, the repertoire was profiled, and TCRdb retains in-frame clones only, with some absent. The table records 90,000 to 120,000 clones, approximately 88% of them present only once. The CDR3 is 17 residues long. The rearrangement links TRBV21-1 to TRBJ2-2; the listed D gene, TRBD1, was not tested against the DNA. TRBV21-1 is described as a pseudogene. Sequenced here: peripheral blood, sampled on day 0 of AZD1222 vaccination. The sequence was obtained from an adult in good health. The CDR3 sequence: CASSSPGGQGRSGELFF. The CDR3, as DNA: TGTGCCAGCAGCTCACCCGGTGGACAGGGGAGGTCCGGGGAGCTGTTTTTT.